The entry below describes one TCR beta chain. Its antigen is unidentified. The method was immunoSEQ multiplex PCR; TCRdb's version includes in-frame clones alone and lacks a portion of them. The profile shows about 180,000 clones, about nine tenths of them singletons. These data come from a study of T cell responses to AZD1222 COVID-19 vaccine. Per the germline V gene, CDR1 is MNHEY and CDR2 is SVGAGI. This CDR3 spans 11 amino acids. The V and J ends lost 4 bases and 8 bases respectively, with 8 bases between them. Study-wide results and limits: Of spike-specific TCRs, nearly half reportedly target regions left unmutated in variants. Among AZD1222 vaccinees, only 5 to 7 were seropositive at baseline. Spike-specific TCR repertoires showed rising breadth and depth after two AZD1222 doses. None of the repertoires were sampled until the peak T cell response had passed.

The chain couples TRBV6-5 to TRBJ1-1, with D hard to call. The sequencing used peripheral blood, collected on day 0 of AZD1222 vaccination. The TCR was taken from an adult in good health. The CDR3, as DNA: TGTGCCAGCAGTTCAGAGGGCGAAGCTTTCTTT. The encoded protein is CASSSEGEAFF.